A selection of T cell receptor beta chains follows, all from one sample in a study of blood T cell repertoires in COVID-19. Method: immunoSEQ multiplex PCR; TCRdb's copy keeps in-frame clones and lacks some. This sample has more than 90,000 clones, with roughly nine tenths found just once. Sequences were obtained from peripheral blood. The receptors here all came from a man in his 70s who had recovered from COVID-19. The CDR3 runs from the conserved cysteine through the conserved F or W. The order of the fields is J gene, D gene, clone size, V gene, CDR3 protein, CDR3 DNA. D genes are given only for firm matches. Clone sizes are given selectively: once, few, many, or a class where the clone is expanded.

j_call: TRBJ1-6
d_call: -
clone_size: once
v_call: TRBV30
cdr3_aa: CAWTRGWDSPLHF
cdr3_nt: TGTGCCTGGACTCGGGGATGGGATTCACCCCTCCACTTT

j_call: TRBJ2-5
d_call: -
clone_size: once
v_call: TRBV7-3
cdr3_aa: CASSLLGRGGTQYF
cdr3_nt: TGTGCCAGCAGCTTATTAGGGCGGGGTGGGACCCAGTACTTC

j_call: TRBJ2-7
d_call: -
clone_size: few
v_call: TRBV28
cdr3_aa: CASSLSGSSYEQYF
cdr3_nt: TGTGCCAGCAGTTTAAGTGGCAGCTCCTACGAGCAGTACTTC

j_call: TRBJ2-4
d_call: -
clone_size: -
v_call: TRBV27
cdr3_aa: CASSRVGSTSKNIQYF
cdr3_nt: TGTGCCAGCAGTAGGGTTGGGAGTACGTCCAAAAACATTCAGTACTTC

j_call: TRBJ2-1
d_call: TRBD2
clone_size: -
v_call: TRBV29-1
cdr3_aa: CSVDVGLAERNEQFF
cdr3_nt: TGCAGCGTTGACGTAGGACTAGCGGAGAGGAATGAGCAGTTCTTC

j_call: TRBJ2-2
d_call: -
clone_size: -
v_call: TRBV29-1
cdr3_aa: CSVRPDIGTGELFF
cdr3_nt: TGCAGCGTTAGACCGGACATCGGGACCGGGGAGCTGTTTTTT

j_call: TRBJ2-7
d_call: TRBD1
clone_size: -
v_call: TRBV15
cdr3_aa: CATSRVLGTGLYEQYF
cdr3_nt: TGTGCCACCAGCAGAGTACTCGGGACAGGGCTCTACGAGCAGTACTTC

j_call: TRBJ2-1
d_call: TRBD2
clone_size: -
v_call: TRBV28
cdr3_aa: CASSNPWTSGGSANEQFF
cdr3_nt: TGTGCCAGCAGTAACCCTTGGACTAGCGGGGGGTCGGCCAATGAGCAGTTCTTC

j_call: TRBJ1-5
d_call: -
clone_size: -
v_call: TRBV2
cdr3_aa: CASSLGGYSNQPQHF
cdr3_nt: TGTGCCAGCAGTTTAGGGGGATATAGCAATCAGCCCCAGCATTTT

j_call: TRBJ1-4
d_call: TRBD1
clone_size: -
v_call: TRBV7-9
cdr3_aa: CAISRGTGGANEKLFF
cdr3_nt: TGTGCCATCTCGCGAGGGACAGGGGGCGCGAATGAAAAACTGTTTTTT

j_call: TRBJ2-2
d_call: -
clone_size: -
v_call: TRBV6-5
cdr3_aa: CASSYWGDTGELFF
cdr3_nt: TGTGCCAGCAGTTACTGGGGGGACACCGGGGAGCTGTTTTTT

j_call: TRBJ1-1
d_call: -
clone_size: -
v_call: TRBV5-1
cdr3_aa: CASSRTVNTEAFF
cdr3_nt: TGCGCCAGCAGCCGGACAGTGAACACTGAAGCTTTCTTT

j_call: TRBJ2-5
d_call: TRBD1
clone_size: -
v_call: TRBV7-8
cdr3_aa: CASSRDRVRETQYF
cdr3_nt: TGTGCCAGCAGCCGAGACAGGGTCAGGGAGACCCAGTACTTC

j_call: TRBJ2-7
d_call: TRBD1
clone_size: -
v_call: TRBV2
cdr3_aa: CASFGTGEFEQYF
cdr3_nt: TGTGCCAGCTTCGGGACAGGGGAGTTCGAGCAGTACTTC

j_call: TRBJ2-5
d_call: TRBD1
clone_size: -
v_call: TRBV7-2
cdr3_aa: CASSRPQGARRGQETQYF
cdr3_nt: TGTGCCAGCAGCCGTCCACAGGGGGCGCGGCGTGGACAAGAGACCCAGTACTTC

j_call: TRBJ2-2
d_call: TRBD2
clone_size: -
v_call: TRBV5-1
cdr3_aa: CASSGRAGDTGELFF
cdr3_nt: TGCGCCAGCAGCGGTCGGGCGGGGGACACCGGGGAGCTGTTTTTT

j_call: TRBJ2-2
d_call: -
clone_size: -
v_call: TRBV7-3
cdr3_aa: CASSFDMNTGELFF
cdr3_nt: TGTGCCAGCAGCTTCGACATGAACACCGGGGAGCTGTTTTTT

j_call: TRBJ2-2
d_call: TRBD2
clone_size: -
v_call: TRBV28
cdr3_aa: CASSRISGGGTGELFF
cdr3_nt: TGTGCCAGCAGTCGAATTAGCGGGGGGGGCACCGGGGAGCTGTTTTTT

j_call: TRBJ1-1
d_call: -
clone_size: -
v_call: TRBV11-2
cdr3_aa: CASSSARGNTEAFF
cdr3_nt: TGTGCCAGCAGCTCCGCCAGGGGCAACACTGAAGCTTTCTTT

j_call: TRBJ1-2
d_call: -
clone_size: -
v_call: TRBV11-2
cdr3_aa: CASSTRGEGYTF
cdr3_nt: TGTGCCAGCAGCACCCGGGGGGAAGGCTACACCTTC

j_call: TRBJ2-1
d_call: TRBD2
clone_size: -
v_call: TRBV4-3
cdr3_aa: CASSLGGYEQFF
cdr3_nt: TGCGCCAGCAGCCTGGGGGGGTATGAGCAGTTCTTC

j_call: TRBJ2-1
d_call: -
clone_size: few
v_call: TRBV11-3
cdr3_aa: CASSLGLGRGEQFF
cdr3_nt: TGTGCCAGCAGCTTAGGTCTGGGGAGAGGTGAGCAGTTCTTC

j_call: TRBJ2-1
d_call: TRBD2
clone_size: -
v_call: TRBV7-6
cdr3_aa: CASSFGLATRSYNEQFF
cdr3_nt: TGTGCCAGCAGTTTCGGACTAGCGACCCGCTCCTACAATGAGCAGTTCTTC

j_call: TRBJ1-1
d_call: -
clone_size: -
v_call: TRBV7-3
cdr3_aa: CASSLTYINTEAFF
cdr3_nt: TGTGCCAGCAGCTTAACGTACATTAACACTGAAGCTTTCTTT

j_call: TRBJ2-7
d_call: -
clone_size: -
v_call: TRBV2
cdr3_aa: CASMWDLNYEQYF
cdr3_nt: TGTGCCAGCATGTGGGACTTAAACTACGAGCAGTACTTC

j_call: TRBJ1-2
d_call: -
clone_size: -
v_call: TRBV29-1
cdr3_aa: CSGLDRHYGYTF
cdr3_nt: TGCAGCGGCCTGGACAGACACTATGGCTACACCTTC

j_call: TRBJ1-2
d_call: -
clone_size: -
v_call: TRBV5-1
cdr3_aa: CASSLLDSVYGYTF
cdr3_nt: TGCGCCAGCAGCCTCTTGGACAGCGTCTATGGCTACACCTTC

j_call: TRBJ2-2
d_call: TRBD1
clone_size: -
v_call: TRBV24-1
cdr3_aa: CATSDPPRTGRGELFF
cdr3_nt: TGTGCCACCAGTGACCCACCTCGGACAGGGAGAGGGGAGCTGTTTTTT

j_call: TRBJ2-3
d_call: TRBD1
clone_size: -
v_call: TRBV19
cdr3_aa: CASSTTIPGQGTTDTQYF
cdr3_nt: TGTGCCAGTAGTACAACGATCCCGGGACAGGGTACCACAGATACGCAGTATTTT

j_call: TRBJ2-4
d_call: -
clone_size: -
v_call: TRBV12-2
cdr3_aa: CASRLRVVSGSKNIQYF
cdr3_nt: TGTGCAAGTCGCTTACGTGTAGTTTCGGGGTCCAAAAACATTCAGTACTTC

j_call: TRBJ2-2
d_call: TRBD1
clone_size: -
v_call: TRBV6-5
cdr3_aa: CASSLWTGITGELFF
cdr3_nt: TGTGCCAGCAGTCTCTGGACAGGGATCACCGGGGAGCTGTTTTTT

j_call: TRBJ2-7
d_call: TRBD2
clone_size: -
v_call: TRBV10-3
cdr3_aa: CAINLAGGPEQYF
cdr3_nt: TGTGCCATCAATTTAGCGGGGGGGCCCGAGCAGTACTTC

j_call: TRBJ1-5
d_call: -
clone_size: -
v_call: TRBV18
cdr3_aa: CASSQLTGSNQPQHF
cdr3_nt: TGTGCCAGCTCCCAATTAACAGGGAGCAATCAGCCCCAGCATTTT

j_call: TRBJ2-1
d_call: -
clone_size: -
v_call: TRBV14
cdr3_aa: CASSQGLAIYNEQFF
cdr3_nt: TGTGCCAGCAGCCAAGGTCTAGCCATCTACAATGAGCAGTTCTTC

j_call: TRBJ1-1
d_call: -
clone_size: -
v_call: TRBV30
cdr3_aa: CAWPRGGGTEAFFGGGGTEAFF
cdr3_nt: -

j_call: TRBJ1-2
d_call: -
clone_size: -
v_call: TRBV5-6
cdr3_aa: CASSRDISYGYTF
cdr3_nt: TGTGCCAGCAGCCGGGACATCTCCTATGGCTACACCTTC

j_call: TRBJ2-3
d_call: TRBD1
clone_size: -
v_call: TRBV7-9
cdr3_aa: CASSPGGPSGPSNTQYF
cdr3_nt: TGTGCCAGCAGCCCAGGGGGCCCCTCAGGGCCTTCGAATACGCAGTATTTT

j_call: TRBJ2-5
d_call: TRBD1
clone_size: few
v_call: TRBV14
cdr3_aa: CASSHRTGPLQETQYF
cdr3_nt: TGTGCCAGCAGCCACCGGACAGGGCCCCTTCAAGAGACCCAGTACTTC

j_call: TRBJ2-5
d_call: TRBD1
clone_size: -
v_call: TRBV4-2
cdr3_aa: CASSQVYRGEQETQYF
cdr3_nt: TGTGCCAGCAGCCAAGTCTACAGGGGGGAGCAAGAGACCCAGTACTTC

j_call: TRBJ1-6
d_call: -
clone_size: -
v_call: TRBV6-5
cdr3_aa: CASSYSGRNSPLHF
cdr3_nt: TGTGCCAGCAGTTACTCAGGGAGGAATTCACCCCTCCACTTT

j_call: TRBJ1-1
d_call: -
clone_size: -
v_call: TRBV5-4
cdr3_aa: CASSLLGRGNTEAFF
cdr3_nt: TGTGCCAGCAGCTTGCTCGGGAGGGGGAACACTGAAGCTTTCTTT

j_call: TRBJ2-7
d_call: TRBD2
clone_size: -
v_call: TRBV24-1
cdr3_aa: CATSRASGGRQYF
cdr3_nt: TGTGCCACCTCTCGGGCTAGCGGGGGGCGGCAGTACTTC

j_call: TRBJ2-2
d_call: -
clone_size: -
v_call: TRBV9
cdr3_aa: CASSVEAGRTGELFF
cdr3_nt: TGTGCCAGCAGCGTAGAGGCAGGGCGTACCGGGGAGCTGTTTTTT